The 9 T cell receptor beta chains reported below all come from one sample, sequenced in a study of T cell repertoires in cytomegalovirus infection. TCRdb reprocessed the reads via MiXCR and lists one record per CDR3 protein. This table has around 81,000 distinct CDR3 sequences, about 37% appearing once. Which antigens these TCRs recognize remains unknown. Sequenced here: CD8+ T cells from cultured PBMCs, sampled from culture after CMV antigen stimulation. These receptors originate from a human donor in good health (CMV status not recorded). Some clones in this sample may be carry-over from other donors' samples.

The V and J genes are TRBV4-1 and TRBJ2-7, with TRBD2 matching over 7 bases. CDR1 is MGHRA, CDR2 YSYEKL, per germline. This CDR3 region has 16 residues. J gave up 1 base and V 1 base, and 7 bases lay outside the gene matches. The CDR3 DNA sequence: TGCGCCAGCAGCCAAGGGAGCGGGGAAGAGTCCTACGAGCAGTACTTC. This codes for CASSQGSGEESYEQYF.

This chain's CDR3 is CSAWTGSGNQPQHF. CDR3 DNA: TGCAGTGCTTGGACAGGGTCTGGCAATCAGCCCCAGCATTTT. V is TRBV20-1 and J is TRBJ1-5; 8 bases map to TRBD1. The CDR3 sequence is 14 residues long. J lost 2 bases, V lost 5 bases, and 5 bases had no gene match. CDR1 and CDR2 from the germline V gene are DFQATT and SNEGSKA (reference sequence).

CDR3 sequence: CASSPGRIPTYEQYF. DNA for the CDR3: TGTGCCAGCAGCCCGGGGCGGATACCCACCTACGAGCAGTACTTC. V gene TRBV7-6 combines with J gene TRBJ2-7, with D perhaps assigned TRBD1 or TRBD2 (5 bases each). V was trimmed by 5 bases and J by 2 bases, leaving 16 bases between them. Looked up from germline, CDR1 is SGHVS and CDR2 is FNYEAQ. The CDR3 covers 15 residues.

The V gene is TRBV9, the J gene TRBJ2-4; D gene uncertain. The CDR3 extends over 16 amino acids. The V end was cut by 1 base, the J end by 0 bases, with 11 bases between. Germline CDR1 and CDR2: SGDLS and YYNGEE. CDR3 sequence: CASSVSENLAKNIQYF. CDR3 nucleotides: TGTGCCAGCAGCGTATCCGAAAATCTAGCCAAAAACATTCAGTACTTC.

The genes are TRBV6-1 and TRBJ1-1, with a tentative D call TRBD1 (5 bases). The V gene's germline CDR1 is MNHNS and CDR2 SASEGT. The CDR3 runs 14 residues. V was trimmed by 5 bases and J by 1 base, leaving 11 bases between them. The CDR3 DNA reads TGTGCCAGCAGTCAGATTGACAGGAACACTGAAGCTTTCTTT. Residues: CASSQIDRNTEAFF.

The rearrangement joins TRBV6-1 to TRBJ2-5, with D perhaps given as TRBD1 or TRBD2 (6 bases each). Trimming took 3 bases from V and 5 from J, leaving 22 bases between them. This CDR3 has 17 residues. Looked up from germline, CDR1 is MNHNS and CDR2 is SASEGT. CDR3 sequence reads: CASSESIARGARETQYF. CDR3 coding DNA: TGTGCCAGCAGTGAGTCTATCGCTAGGGGGGCTCGGGAGACCCAGTACTTC.

The chain has TRBV6-6 and TRBJ1-5; D possibly corresponds to TRBD1 (5 bases). V was pared by 5 bases and J by 0 bases, with 14 bases between. Germline V CDR1 and CDR2: MNHNY, SVGAGI (reference sequence). The CDR3 has 16 amino acids. CDR3 sequence reads: CASSHTTGYSNQPQHF. Written as DNA, the CDR3 is TGTGCCAGCAGTCATACTACAGGTTATAGCAATCAGCCCCAGCATTTT.

This clonotype showed up just a few times. The chain couples TRBV7-2 to TRBJ1-1; the match to TRBD1 covers 7 bases. Germline V lookup: CDR1 SGHTA, CDR2 FQGNSA. V lost 5 bases and J lost 6; bases outside the gene matches: 3. This CDR3 has 12 residues. For the CDR3, the DNA is TGTGCCAGCAGCGACAGGGTAGCTGAAGCTTTCTTT. It encodes CASSDRVAEAFF.

Written as DNA, the CDR3 is TGTGCCAGCAGTGAATTTAGGTCCGGGACAGGGGTACCCTACGAGCAGTACTTC. Its translation is CASSEFRSGTGVPYEQYF. The chain couples TRBV6-1 to TRBJ2-7; 10 bases agree with TRBD1. This CDR3 is built from 18 residues. Germline CDR1 reads MNHNS; CDR2 reads SASEGT. J lost 2 bases, V lost 2 bases, and 12 bases had no gene match.